The 19 T cell receptor beta chains below all came from one sample that was sequenced in a study of cytomegalovirus exposure and HLA in healthy donors. The PCR used 60 Vbeta and 13 Jbeta primers. Libraries were prepared by immunoSEQ multiplex PCR; TCRdb keeps only in-frame clonotypes and omits some of them. In all, the sample yields roughly 75,000 clones. The specimen was PBMCs. These receptors came from a boy aged 5 to 17 in good health and CMV-seronegative.

This sequence joins TRBV18 and TRBJ1-3, with 10 bases matching TRBD1. This CDR3 comprises 16 residues. J was trimmed by 1 base and V by 2 bases; bases with no gene match: 2. The V gene's germline CDR1 is KGHSH and CDR2 LQKENI. The CDR3 sequence is CASSPEGQGSGNTIYF. For the CDR3, the DNA is TGTGCCAGCTCACCAGAGGGACAGGGGTCTGGAAACACCATATATTTT. The whole variable domain, filled in from reference TRBV18 and TRBJ1-3, reads NAGVMQNPRHLVRRRGQEARLRCSPMKGHSHVYWYRQLPEEGLKFMVYLQKENIIDESGMPKERFSAEFPKEGPSILRIQQVVRGDSAAYFCASSPEGQGSGNTIYFGEGSWLTVV.

The chain carries TRBV11-1 and TRBJ1-1, with D possibly TRBD1 on 5 matching bases. Germline-derived CDR1 and CDR2 are SGHAT and FQDESV (reference sequence). The germline V and J ends were trimmed by 4 bases and 1 base, with 13 bases remaining between them. The CDR3 contains 15 residues. In nucleotides, the CDR3 is TGTGCCAGCAGCTGGGGGGACGGAAAGAACACTGAAGCTTTCTTT. It is translated as CASSWGDGKNTEAFF. Full variable domain (missing parts from reference TRBV11-1 and TRBJ1-1): EAEVAQSPRYKITEKSQAVAFWCDPISGHATLYWYRQILGQGPELLVQFQDESVVDDSQLPKDRFSAERLKGVDSTLKIQPAELGDSAMYLCASSWGDGKNTEAFFGQGTRLTVV.

V gene TRBV14 combines with J gene TRBJ1-1; D remains unclear. Germline lookup yields CDR1 SGHDN and CDR2 FVKESK. Trimming left V 2 bases short and J 2 bases short, with 6 bases between. The CDR3 is 13 amino acids. CDR3 residues: CASSQYSNTEAFF. Here the CDR3 DNA reads TGTGCCAGCAGCCAATACTCTAACACTGAAGCTTTCTTT.

The chain combines TRBV18 with TRBJ2-3; possible D gene TRBD1, 6 bases. The CDR3 has 13 residues. Germline CDR1 KGHSH, CDR2 LQKENI. Trimming cost V 3 bases and J 10 bases, with 14 bases left between them. CDR3 sequence reads: CASSPSQGEAQYF. CDR3 DNA: TGTGCCAGCTCACCTTCACAGGGAGAAGCGCAGTATTTT.

The chain joins TRBV5-6 to TRBJ2-3, with 7 bases aligning to TRBD2. This CDR3 has 13 amino acids. After removal of 4 bases from V and 10 bases from J, the junction contained 9 bases not matched to a gene. Germline V lookup: CDR1 SGHDT, CDR2 YYEEEE. The chain's CDR3 is CASSPETSDSQYF. CDR3 DNA sequence: TGTGCCAGCAGCCCCGAAACTAGCGATTCGCAGTATTTT. The full variable domain, its missing parts supplied by reference TRBV5-6 and TRBJ2-3, is DAGVTQSPTHLIKTRGQQVTLRCSPKSGHDTVSWYQQALGQGPQFIFQYYEEEERQRGNFPDRFSGHQFPNYSSELNVNALLLGDSALYLCASSPETSDSQYFGPGTRLTVL.

This chain connects TRBV14 to TRBJ2-1, with unresolved D. V gave up 0 bases and J gave up 7 bases, with 19 bases separating them. This CDR3 has 17 residues. Germline assignment: CDR1 SGHDN and CDR2 FVKESK. The CDR3 loop reads CASSQDELSLQTNEQFF. The CDR3 region has the DNA TGTGCCAGCAGCCAAGACGAGCTATCACTACAAACAAATGAGCAGTTCTTC. Together with reference TRBV14 and TRBJ2-1, the CDR3 gives the full variable domain: EAGVTQFPSHSVIEKGQTVTLRCDPISGHDNLYWYRRVMGKEIKFLLHFVKESKQDESGMPNNRFLAERTGGTYSTLKVQPAELEDSGVYFCASSQDELSLQTNEQFFGPGTRLTVL.

This sequence joins TRBV2 and TRBJ2-7; D is unresolved. Trimming took 4 bases from V and 4 from J, leaving 5 bases between them. CDR1 is SNHLY, CDR2 FYNNEI, per germline. This CDR3 contains 11 residues. As DNA, the CDR3 is TGTGCCAGCAGTGTCAGATACGAGCAGTACTTC. Encoded protein: CASSVRYEQYF.

CDR3 bases: TGTGCCAGCAGCGAGGCGGAGTACTCCTTTAACTATGGCTACACCTTC. It specifies CASSEAEYSFNYGYTF. V usage is TRBV9 and J usage is TRBJ1-2; D remains ambiguous. The ends were cut back, 3 bases at V and 1 base at J, with 16 bases in the middle. Germline-derived CDR1 and CDR2 are SGDLS and YYNGEE. The CDR3 contains 16 residues.

V is TRBV11-2 and J is TRBJ1-6; D is uncertain. CDR1 and CDR2 from the germline V gene are SGHAT and FQNNGV. V was pared by 5 bases and J by 9 bases, with 17 bases between. CDR3 length equals 15 residues. CDR3 coding DNA: TGTGCCAGCAGCCCTAGCTCGGGTCGACGTTCACCCCTCCACTTT. This encodes CASSPSSGRRSPLHF.

This chain links TRBV2 with TRBJ2-2; D is perhaps TRBD1 (5 bases). This CDR3 contains 14 residues. CDR1 and CDR2 from the germline V gene are SNHLY and FYNNEI. Trimming shortened V by 0 bases and J by 5 bases, and 7 bases separated the two germline ends. The CDR3 loop is CASSEAHRTGELFF. As DNA, the CDR3 is TGTGCCAGCAGTGAAGCGCACAGGACCGGGGAGCTGTTTTTT.

V is TRBV6-1 and J is TRBJ2-7; D is perhaps TRBD1 (5 bases). V was trimmed by 2 bases and J by 2 bases, leaving 10 bases between them. CDR3 length: 14 residues. Germline V gene data show CDR1 as MNHNS and CDR2 as SASEGT. CDR3 region: CASSEQGKTYEQYF. The CDR3 nucleotides are TGTGCCAGCAGTGAACAGGGCAAAACCTACGAGCAGTACTTC.

The chain joins TRBV27 to TRBJ2-3, with 10 bases fitting TRBD2. CDR3 length: 16 residues. J was trimmed by 5 bases and V by 3 bases; bases with no gene match: 8. CDR1 is MNHEY and CDR2 is SMNVEV in the germline V gene (reference sequence). CDR3: CASSLKLAGVQDTQYF. DNA for the CDR3: TGTGCCAGCAGTTTGAAGCTAGCGGGAGTACAAGATACGCAGTATTTT.

The chain uses TRBV2 and TRBJ2-7; D is ambiguous. V dropped 5 bases and J dropped 0 bases, with 8 bases sitting between them. Germline values: CDR1 SNHLY, CDR2 FYNNEI. The CDR3 loop spans 13 amino acids. In DNA form, the CDR3 reads TGTGCCAGCAGTCGACAAAACTCCTACGAGCAGTACTTC. This encodes CASSRQNSYEQYF.

CDR3 residues: CASSQDWTARNEQYF. The CDR3 DNA follows: TGCGCCAGCAGCCAAGATTGGACTGCCCGGAACGAGCAGTACTTC. V and J are TRBV4-1 and TRBJ2-7; weak D call: TRBD2 (5 bases). The germline V gene encodes CDR1 MGHRA and CDR2 YSYEKL. The CDR3 loop spans 15 amino acids. With 0 bases removed from V and 5 bases from J, the gap between germline ends came to 14 bases.

The CDR3 sequence is CASSLEQGDNEQFF. Written as DNA, the CDR3 is TGCGCCAGCAGCTTGGAACAGGGCGACAATGAGCAGTTCTTC. J is TRBJ2-1 and V is TRBV5-1, with D tentatively TRBD1 (6 bases). The V end was cut by 0 bases, the J end by 5 bases, with 9 bases between. Germline V lookup: CDR1 SGHRS, CDR2 YFSETQ. The CDR3 is made up of 14 amino acids.

The chain employs TRBV7-9 and TRBJ1-2, with D perhaps TRBD1 (5 bases). V lost 0 bases, J lost 12 bases, and 20 bases lay in between. Germline V lookup: CDR1 SEHNR, CDR2 FQNEAQ (reference sequence). The CDR3 contains 15 residues. This CDR3 reads CASSLAGEDNGANTF. The DNA of the CDR3 is TGTGCCAGCAGCTTAGCGGGGGAGGACAACGGGGCGAACACCTTC.

The J gene is TRBJ1-1, the V gene TRBV19, with 10 nucleotides matching TRBD1. V lost 5 bases and J lost 7; bases outside the gene matches: 10. The CDR3 length is 15 residues. CDR1 is LNHDA and CDR2 is SQIVND in the germline V gene (reference sequence). The CDR3 sequence: CASSLPGQGRFEAFF. The DNA for the CDR3 is TGTGCCAGTAGTCTTCCGGGACAGGGGCGTTTTGAAGCTTTCTTT. Supplemented by reference TRBV19 and TRBJ1-1, the full variable domain reads DGGITQSPKYLFRKEGQNVTLSCEQNLNHDAMYWYRQDPGQGLRLIYYSQIVNDFQKGDIAEGYSVSREKKESFPLTVTSAQKNPTAFYLCASSLPGQGRFEAFFGQGTRLTVV.

The genes are TRBV6-1 and TRBJ2-3; D is perhaps TRBD2 (5 bases). The V end lost 8 bases, the J end lost 2 bases, and 11 bases lay between the germline ends. Germline V CDR1 and CDR2: MNHNS, SASEGT. This CDR3 has 13 residues. The CDR3: CASRASITDTQYF. As DNA, the CDR3 is TGTGCCAGCCGTGCTAGCATCACAGATACGCAGTATTTT.

DNA of the CDR3: TGTGCCAGCAGTGACGTTACAGGGGTTACTGAAGCTTTCTTT. Its translation is CASSDVTGVTEAFF. J is TRBJ1-1 and V is TRBV6-1, with 7 bases matching TRBD1. Per the germline V gene, CDR1 is MNHNS and CDR2 is SASEGT. This CDR3 has 14 residues. Trimming at V came to 3 bases and at J to 5 bases, leaving 6 bases not matched to a gene.